This T cell receptor beta chain emerged from a study of blood T cells in healthy people across ages. For the study at large: With template switching, about one barcoded beta molecule was captured per two T cells. General study findings and limits: Long-lived donors exceeded aged donors in naive CD4+ cells and diversity.

Per-sample PBMC isolation yielded at least 6 million cells. This clonotype occurred many times. As yet, its antigen is unknown. Trimming took 5 bases from V and 1 from J; bases not matched to a gene: 8. CDR1 is SEHNR and CDR2 is FQNEAQ in the germline V gene (reference sequence). The CDR3 is 16 residues long. Combining a sample-barcoded 5' primer with a J-beta primer mix, a second PCR ran for about 6 to 12 cycles. A single record per CDR3 protein comes from TCRdb applying MiXCR to the 5' RACE reads. The table has fewer than 750,000 distinct CDR3 sequences, around 48% seen once. Sequenced input: blood. The receptor comes from a man older than 75 in good health. This chain links TRBV7-9 with TRBJ2-3, with 8 positions matching TRBD2. CDR3 region: CASSPGLAARTDTQYF. The DNA of the CDR3 is TGTGCCAGCAGCCCTGGACTAGCCGCCCGCACAGATACGCAGTATTTT.